This T cell receptor beta chain was sequenced during a study of T cell responses to AZD1222 COVID-19 vaccine. Data came from immunoSEQ multiplex PCR; TCRdb stores just in-frame clones and leaves some out. The table shows about 120,000 clones, with 87% occurring only once. Germline CDR1 is KGHDR and CDR2 is SFDVKD. This CDR3 comprises 12 residues. V gave up 0 bases and J gave up 6 bases, with 4 bases separating them. This sample comprised peripheral blood, obtained 28 days after the second AZD1222 dose. The genes are TRBV24-1 and TRBJ2-5; no clear D gene. The clonotype comes from an adult who received the AZD1222 COVID-19 vaccine. DNA of the CDR3: TGTGCCACCAGTGATTTGATGCAGACCCAGTACTTC. Translation: CATSDLMQTQYF.